A single sample gave rise to the 10 T cell receptor beta chains below, sequenced in a study of cytomegalovirus exposure and HLA in healthy donors. A multiplex PCR was run with 60 Vbeta primers and 13 Jbeta primers. This table comes from immunoSEQ multiplex PCR, and its TCRdb copy is limited to in-frame clones, with some not included. The sample lists 95,000 to 150,000 clones, over 60% occurring once. Sequencing used PBMCs. These TCRs come from a man younger than 35 in good health and CMV-seronegative.

The V call is TRBV7-2, the J call TRBJ2-2; weak D call: TRBD2 (6 bases). Germline V gene sequence: CDR1 SGHTA, CDR2 FQGNSA. V was pared by 0 bases and J by 4 bases, with 9 bases between. CDR3 length: 15 amino acids. CDR3 amino acids: CASSLAAGPTGELFF. The CDR3 bases are TGTGCCAGCAGCTTAGCCGCGGGGCCCACCGGGGAGCTGTTTTTT.

This clone was observed once. V and J are TRBV9 and TRBJ1-6; D ambiguous. The CDR3 runs 13 residues. Trimming shortened V by 0 bases and J by 9 bases, and 7 bases separated the two germline ends. Germline V gene data show CDR1 as SGDLS and CDR2 as YYNGEE. The CDR3 loop reads CASSVESVSPLHF. The DNA of the CDR3 is TGTGCCAGCAGCGTAGAGTCAGTTTCACCCCTCCACTTT.

The J gene is TRBJ1-5, the V gene TRBV7-9; D might be TRBD1 (5 bases). V was trimmed by 0 bases and J by 0 bases, leaving 6 bases between them. The CDR3 spans 15 residues. Germline V lookup: CDR1 SEHNR, CDR2 FQNEAQ (reference sequence). CDR3 loop: CASSLAGDSNQPQHF. The CDR3 DNA reads as TGTGCCAGCAGCTTAGCAGGGGATAGCAATCAGCCCCAGCATTTT.

This chain links TRBV18 with TRBJ2-5; 11 bases match TRBD1. The CDR3 has 16 residues. CDR1 is KGHSH, CDR2 LQKENI, per germline. V lost 2 bases and J lost 1; bases outside the gene matches: 3. As DNA, the CDR3 is TGTGCCAGCTCACCAGGGACAGGGGGTTTCCAAGAGACCCAGTACTTC. Translated, it gives CASSPGTGGFQETQYF.

This clone was detected once. This chain links TRBV7-9 with TRBJ2-1; TRBD1 matches at 9 bases. V lost 5 bases, J lost 6 bases, and 11 bases stayed unmatched. The CDR3 spans 16 residues. Germline V gene data show CDR1 as SEHNR and CDR2 as FQNEAQ (reference sequence). CDR3 DNA sequence: TGTGCCAGCAGCCAAAGGGGGACAGGGTCAGGCAATGAGCAGTTCTTC. Amino acid sequence: CASSQRGTGSGNEQFF.

This clone was seen a handful of times. The chain's CDR3 is CAINGGTGDYEQYF. The CDR3 DNA reads TGTGCCATCAACGGAGGGACAGGGGACTACGAGCAGTACTTC. V and J are TRBV10-3 and TRBJ2-5, with 10 bases identical to TRBD1. The last part of the DNA fits TRBJ2-7 better; the J call may be wrong. This CDR3 has 14 amino acids. Per the germline V gene, CDR1 is ENHRY and CDR2 is SYGVKD.

The V gene is TRBV30, the J gene TRBJ2-5, with 8 bases aligning to TRBD2. The J call may be in error: the DNA end matches TRBJ2-7 better. This CDR3 has 13 amino acids. The germline CDR1 and CDR2 sequences are GTSNPN and SVGIG (reference sequence). The CDR3 loop is CASAGGSSHEQYF. As DNA, the CDR3 is TGTGCCTCTGCGGGAGGATCGTCCCACGAGCAGTACTTC.

The V gene is TRBV6-5, the J gene TRBJ1-6; TRBD1 matches at 12 bases. The germline V gene has CDR1 MNHEY and CDR2 SVGAGI. The CDR3 spans 13 residues. With V trimmed by 11 bases and J by 7 bases, 3 bases remained unmatched. DNA of the CDR3: TGTGCCGGGGGACAGGGGGCGAATTCACCCCTCCACTTT. Translation gives CAGGQGANSPLHF.

The chain links TRBV9 to TRBJ2-1, with TRBD1 matching 9 bases. V shed 0 bases and J 0 bases; nucleotides not matched to a gene: 7. The CDR3 runs 18 residues. Germline V lookup: CDR1 SGDLS, CDR2 YYNGEE. The CDR3 loop is CASSVEGQGASSYNEQFF. The CDR3 DNA is TGTGCCAGCAGCGTAGAGGGACAGGGAGCAAGCTCCTACAATGAGCAGTTCTTC. The entire variable domain, with the rest obtained from reference TRBV9 and TRBJ2-1, is as follows: DSGVTQTPKHLITATGQRVTLRCSPRSGDLSVYWYQQSLDQGLQFLIQYYNGEERAKGNILERFSAQQFPDLHSELNLSSLELGDSALYFCASSVEGQGASSYNEQFFGPGTRLTVL.

This clone has just a few counts. This chain links TRBV28 with TRBJ1-5, with D maybe TRBD1 (6 bases). Germline V gene sequence: CDR1 MDHEN, CDR2 SYDVKM. CDR3 length: 17 residues. The V end lost 5 bases, the J end lost 6 bases, and 23 bases lay between the germline ends. The CDR3 DNA sequence: TGTGCCAGCAGTAGAACCGGGACAACTCTGGGGAGTCAGCCCCAGCATTTT. Its translation is CASSRTGTTLGSQPQHF. The variable domain in full, completed from reference TRBV28 and TRBJ1-5, reads DVKVTQSSRYLVKRTGEKVFLECVQDMDHENMFWYRQDPGLGLRLIYFSYDVKMKEKGDIPEGYSVSREKKERFSLILESASTNQTSMYLCASSRTGTTLGSQPQHFGDGTRLSIL.